The 24 T cell receptor beta chains below come from one sample, sequenced in a study of shared clonotypes between healthy human individuals. CD45RO-negative cells were positively selected for CCR7, leaving out terminally differentiated effector memory CD45RA+ cells. Clones were sequenced by immunoSEQ multiplex PCR, and TCRdb holds only the in-frame ones, with some missing. The sample records 1.5 million to 2.5 million clones, about 95% being singletons. The sample comprised naive CD8+ T cells sorted from blood. The receptors shown here come from a man younger than 35 in good health.

About this clone: Other nucleotide sequences from this sample produce the same CDR3. The chain links TRBV5-1 to TRBJ2-7; 9 bases agree with TRBD1. Germline CDR1 SGHRS, CDR2 YFSETQ. The CDR3 has 14 residues. The V and J ends lost 3 bases and 2 bases, in that order; junction bases with no gene match: 3. The CDR3 region has the DNA TGCGCCAGCAGCTGGGGACAGGGAGCCTACGAGCAGTACTTC. It yields the protein CASSWGQGAYEQYF.

The chain joins TRBV10-3 to TRBJ2-7, with 13 bases aligning to TRBD2. Trimming removed 6 bases from V and 4 bases from J; junction bases left unmatched: 12. This CDR3 comprises 17 residues. Germline V CDR1 and CDR2: ENHRY, SYGVKD. CDR3 region: CAIRQTSGRASNYEQYF. DNA for the CDR3: TGTGCCATCAGGCAAACTAGCGGGAGGGCCAGTAATTACGAGCAGTACTTC.

CDR3 sequence reads: CASSPTGEGYGYTF. For the CDR3, the DNA is TGTGCCAGCAGTCCGACAGGGGAGGGCTATGGCTACACCTTC. V gene TRBV28 combines with J gene TRBJ1-2; TRBD1 aligns across 8 bases. The CDR3 length is 14 residues. Germline assignment: CDR1 MDHEN and CDR2 SYDVKM. V was clipped by 5 bases and J by 4 bases; unmatched bases: 6.

The gene calls are TRBV10-3 and TRBJ1-3, with D possibly being TRBD1 (5 bases). CDR1 and CDR2 from the germline V gene are ENHRY and SYGVKD. The V end was cut by 6 bases, the J end by 4 bases, with 19 bases between. The CDR3 is 16 amino acids. The CDR3 reads CAIRGRDRSGGNTIYF. Here the CDR3 DNA reads TGTGCCATCAGGGGCCGGGACCGCTCGGGGGGAAACACCATATATTTT.

This chain links TRBV27 with TRBJ2-7; 7 bases are a match to TRBD2. CDR3 length: 14 residues. In germline, CDR1 is MNHEY, CDR2 SMNVEV (reference sequence). V was pared by 5 bases and J by 2 bases, with 6 bases of the junction left unmatched. The CDR3 DNA is TGTGCCAGCAGTAACCTACTAGCGACCTACGAGCAGTACTTC. Its protein product is CASSNLLATYEQYF.

V is TRBV10-1 and J is TRBJ2-7; unclear D gene. With 2 bases removed from V and 4 bases from J, the gap between germline ends came to 12 bases. This CDR3 has 14 residues. CDR1 is WNHNN and CDR2 is SYGVQD in the germline V gene (reference sequence). CDR3 residues: CASSEGRNEYEQYF. CDR3 in DNA: TGCGCCAGCAGTGAGGGCAGGAACGAGTACGAGCAGTACTTC.

The chain employs TRBV9 and TRBJ2-7; D might be TRBD2 (5 bases). The V end was cut by 3 bases, the J end by 2 bases, with 12 bases between. CDR1 and CDR2 from the germline V gene are SGDLS and YYNGEE. The CDR3 runs to 14 residues. CDR3 DNA sequence: TGTGCCAGCAGCGCTGTGAGCGGACCCTACGAGCAGTACTTC. Protein sequence: CASSAVSGPYEQYF. The full variable domain, in which reference TRBV9 and TRBJ2-7 provide the parts outside the CDR3, is DSGVTQTPKHLITATGQRVTLRCSPRSGDLSVYWYQQSLDQGLQFLIQYYNGEERAKGNILERFSAQQFPDLHSELNLSSLELGDSALYFCASSAVSGPYEQYFGPGTRLTVT.

The chain couples TRBV19 to TRBJ2-1; 10 bases fit TRBD2. Germline CDR1 reads LNHDA; CDR2 reads SQIVND (reference sequence). The J segment lost 4 bases and the V segment lost 7 bases, leaving 10 bases of the junction unmatched. The CDR3 has 16 amino acids. CDR3 sequence: CASTPLAGELYNEQFF. The CDR3 region has the DNA TGTGCCAGTACCCCCCTAGCGGGAGAGTTATACAATGAGCAGTTCTTC.

The chain recombines TRBV7-6 with TRBJ2-2; 11 nucleotides match TRBD2. Unmatched junction bases numbered 6, after V lost 4 bases and J lost 5 bases. CDR3 size: 16 residues. Germline V gene data show CDR1 as SGHVS and CDR2 as FNYEAQ. The CDR3 spells CASSSISGRGTGELFF. In nucleotides, the CDR3 is TGTGCCAGCAGCTCGATTAGCGGGAGGGGTACCGGGGAGCTGTTTTTT.

V and J are TRBV6-6 and TRBJ2-1; no clear D gene. Germline CDR1 is MNHNY and CDR2 is SVGAGI (reference sequence). This CDR3 has 16 amino acids. Trimming left V 0 bases short and J 3 bases short, with 12 bases between. The DNA of the CDR3 is TGTGCCAGCAGTTACTCGACACAAAGAGGCTACAATGAGCAGTTCTTC. It codes for CASSYSTQRGYNEQFF.

This chain connects TRBV11-2 to TRBJ1-1, with unresolved D. The V end lost 7 bases, the J end lost 5 bases, and 8 bases lay between the germline ends. Germline-derived CDR1 and CDR2 are SGHAT and FQNNGV. The CDR3 is made up of 11 amino acids. The CDR3 bases are TGTGCCAGCAACTCGGGGACTGAAGCTTTCTTT. It specifies CASNSGTEAFF. The full variable domain, its missing parts supplied by reference TRBV11-2 and TRBJ1-1, is EAGVAQSPRYKIIEKRQSVAFWCNPISGHATLYWYQQILGQGPKLLIQFQNNGVVDDSQLPKDRFSAERLKGVDSTLKIQPAKLEDSAVYLCASNSGTEAFFGQGTRLTVV.

Details on this clone: Other DNA variants within this sample encode the same CDR3. The chain carries TRBV19 and TRBJ2-1; 8 bases agree with TRBD2. Trimming removed 3 bases from V and 0 bases from J; junction bases left unmatched: 1. This CDR3 region has 15 residues. In germline, CDR1 is LNHDA, CDR2 SQIVND (reference sequence). CDR3 sequence: CASSISGVSYNEQFF. As DNA, the CDR3 is TGTGCCAGTAGTATTAGCGGGGTCTCCTACAATGAGCAGTTCTTC.

The J gene is TRBJ2-1, the V gene TRBV7-8, with 7 bases lining up with TRBD2. The CDR3 covers 18 residues. With 5 bases clipped from V and 7 bases from J, the junction kept 20 bases outside the gene matches. In germline, CDR1 is SGHVS, CDR2 FQNEAQ. CDR3 nucleotides: TGTGCCAGCAGCATCCGGGACTACCCCCGGGGGATGTGGAATGAGCAGTTCTTC. Its protein product is CASSIRDYPRGMWNEQFF.

J is TRBJ1-1 and V is TRBV11-2; D is possibly TRBD1 (5 bases). Germline values: CDR1 SGHAT, CDR2 FQNNGV. CDR3 length: 15 amino acids. With 1 base removed from V and 0 bases from J, the gap between germline ends came to 9 bases. The DNA for the CDR3 is TGTGCCAGCAGCTTAGGAGAGGGGATGAACACTGAAGCTTTCTTT. Amino acids: CASSLGEGMNTEAFF.

This chain uses TRBV15 with TRBJ2-5; D perhaps matches TRBD1 (5 bases). The germline CDR1 and CDR2 sequences are LNHNV and YYDKDF (reference sequence). With 3 bases removed from V and 5 bases from J, the gap between germline ends came to 22 bases. The CDR3 totals 17 residues. The CDR3 DNA is TGTGCCACCAGCAGCCAGATGGGGCGTGTAATAGGGGAGACCCAGTACTTC. It codes for CATSSQMGRVIGETQYF. Full variable domain (outside the CDR3, taken from reference TRBV15 and TRBJ2-5): DAMVIQNPRYQVTQFGKPVTLSCSQTLNHNVMYWYQQKSSQAPKLLFHYYDKDFNNEADTPDNFQSRRPNTSFCFLDIRSPGLGDTAMYLCATSSQMGRVIGETQYFGPGTRLLVL.

In its sample, this clone was seen once. The chain is built from TRBV6-5 and TRBJ1-1, with D perhaps matching TRBD1 (5 bases). Trimming pared 2 bases from V and 6 bases from J, leaving 13 bases between. CDR1 and CDR2 from the germline V gene are MNHEY and SVGAGI. CDR3 length: 14 amino acids. In DNA form, the CDR3 reads TGTGCCAGCAGTTACAGGCACAGGTCCCCTGAAGCTTTCTTT. Translation gives CASSYRHRSPEAFF.

The V call is TRBV29-1, the J call TRBJ2-1, with D perhaps TRBD1 (6 bases). This CDR3 has 13 residues. CDR1 is SQVTM and CDR2 is ANQGSEA in the germline V gene. V lost 4 bases and J lost 4, with 11 bases in between. CDR3 loop: CSVALDRYNEQFF. As DNA, the CDR3 is TGCAGCGTTGCCCTGGACAGATACAATGAGCAGTTCTTC.

As for this clone: Other DNA sequences within the sample encode an identical CDR3. The chain couples TRBV13 to TRBJ2-7; 7 positions agree with TRBD1. The CDR3 is made up of 14 amino acids. The germline CDR1 and CDR2 sequences are PRHDT and FYEKMQ (reference sequence). With V trimmed by 3 bases and J by 2 bases, 4 bases remained unmatched. DNA of the CDR3: TGTGCCAGCAGCTTCGGCGACAGGGCCTACGAGCAGTACTTC. It encodes CASSFGDRAYEQYF.

This sequence joins TRBV9 and TRBJ1-1; no reliable D call. V lost 1 base and J lost 2, with 9 bases in between. Germline CDR1 and CDR2: SGDLS and YYNGEE. This CDR3 is built from 14 residues. CDR3 in amino acids: CASSVSGLNTEAFF. The CDR3 region has the DNA TGTGCCAGCAGCGTATCCGGACTTAACACTGAAGCTTTCTTT.

The genes are TRBV28 and TRBJ2-3, with TRBD2 as a possible D gene (6 bases). CDR1 and CDR2 from the germline V gene are MDHEN and SYDVKM. The CDR3 runs to 15 residues. V was shortened by 3 bases and J by 2 bases, with 12 bases between the two germline ends. The CDR3 DNA is TGTGCCAGCAGTTTTGGCGGGGCGGACACAGATACGCAGTATTTT. Amino acids: CASSFGGADTDTQYF. Full variable domain (missing parts from reference TRBV28 and TRBJ2-3): DVKVTQSSRYLVKRTGEKVFLECVQDMDHENMFWYRQDPGLGLRLIYFSYDVKMKEKGDIPEGYSVSREKKERFSLILESASTNQTSMYLCASSFGGADTDTQYFGPGTRLTVL.

The J gene is TRBJ2-3, the V gene TRBV27; 10 positions match TRBD2. The CDR3 has 15 amino acids. Germline V gives CDR1 MNHEY, CDR2 SMNVEV (reference sequence). V shed 8 bases and J 0 bases; nucleotides not matched to a gene: 5. CDR3 coding DNA: TGTGCCAGCTCCCTAGCGGGAGTAAGCACAGATACGCAGTATTTT. This translates into CASSLAGVSTDTQYF.

The V call is TRBV5-1, the J call TRBJ2-1; 10 positions match TRBD2. The trim removed 4 bases at V and 6 bases at J, leaving 10 bases unmatched. This CDR3 has 16 residues. Germline V CDR1 and CDR2: SGHRS, YFSETQ. This CDR3 is CASSTVAGGKGNEQFF. As DNA, the CDR3 is TGCGCCAGCAGCACCGTAGCGGGGGGAAAGGGCAATGAGCAGTTCTTC.

The V gene is TRBV23-1, the J gene TRBJ2-2; no definite D call. Being an ORF, TRBV23-1 has a function that is uncertain. V lost 6 bases and J lost 2, with 13 bases in between. CDR3 length equals 15 residues. CDR3 nucleotides: TGCGCCAGCAGAACCGGGCCAACTAACACCGGGGAGCTGTTTTTT. This translates into CASRTGPTNTGELFF.

This chain uses TRBV30 with TRBJ2-4; the D gene could be TRBD1 or TRBD2 (6 bases each). Between the trimmed V and J ends, which lost 8 bases and 0 bases, there was a span of 23 bases. This CDR3 is 17 amino acids long. Germline-derived CDR1 and CDR2 are GTSNPN and SVGIG (reference sequence). CDR3 region: CAQGVRGQLLAKNIQYF. CDR3 in DNA: TGTGCCCAGGGTGTGCGGGGACAACTTCTAGCCAAAAACATTCAGTACTTC.